Listed below are T cell receptor beta chains from one sample, sequenced in a study of blood T cells in healthy people across ages. TCRdb re-called the 5' RACE reads through MiXCR, storing one row per CDR3 protein. The table includes some 1,500,000 distinct CDR3 sequences, about 42% detected once. The specimen was blood. These receptors were collected from a woman aged 18-30 years in good health. CDR3s include the opening cysteine and the closing phenylalanine or tryptophan. The D gene is left open where the match is weak. A row's size may be missing; if present it is once, few, many or a size class.

CSFIAGEETQYF	TGCAGCTTCATAGCGGGAGAGGAGACCCAGTACTTC	TRBV20-1	TRBJ2-5	.	TRBD2
CASSPPGQGPNEQFF	TGTGCCAGCAGTCCACCGGGACAGGGACCCAATGAGCAGTTCTTC	TRBV6-2/TRBV6-3	TRBJ2-1	.	TRBD1
CSARLAGRYNEQYF	TGCAGTGCCAGACTAGCGGGAAGGTACAATGAGCAGTACTTC	TRBV20-1	TRBJ2-7	.	TRBD2
CASSQVAASNQPQHF	TGTGCCAGCAGCCAAGTGGCAGCGAGCAATCAGCCCCAGCATTTT	TRBV4-2	TRBJ1-5	few	.
CASSSGLAGDGELFF	TGTGCCAGCAGCTCGGGACTAGCGGGAGACGGGGAGCTGTTTTTT	TRBV11-2	TRBJ2-2	few	TRBD2
CANSLFQGAQGYTF	TGTGCCAACAGCTTATTCCAGGGGGCCCAGGGCTACACCTTC	TRBV7-2	TRBJ1-2	.	TRBD1
CAISELAGGFTDTQYF	TGTGCCATCAGTGAGTTGGCGGGGGGGTTCACAGATACGCAGTATTTT	TRBV10-3	TRBJ2-3	.	TRBD2
CASSGGTDTQFF	TGTGCCAGCAGCGGGGGGACAGATACGCAGTTTTTT	TRBV13	TRBJ2-3	.	.
CASRGYGTANEKLFF	TGTGCCAGCAGGGGCTATGGGACAGCTAATGAAAAACTGTTTTTT	TRBV12-3/TRBV12-4	TRBJ1-4	once	TRBD1
CASSQEGLVSTDTQYF	TGCGCCAGCAGCCAAGAAGGACTGGTGAGCACAGATACGCAGTATTTT	TRBV4-1	TRBJ2-3	few	.
CASSLSGASANEKLFF	TGTGCCAGCAGCTTATCAGGAGCCTCAGCAAATGAAAAACTGTTTTTT	TRBV11-1	TRBJ1-4	few	.
CATSDYGSGRGLENEQFF	TGTGCCACCAGTGATTACGGGAGCGGGAGAGGCCTAGAAAATGAGCAGTTCTTC	TRBV24-1	TRBJ2-1	few	TRBD2
CSVRLQTGGDGVNYGYTF	TGCAGCGTGAGATTACAGACAGGGGGCGATGGAGTAAACTATGGCTACACCTTC	TRBV29-1	TRBJ1-2	.	TRBD1
CASSQAAGEQFF	TGCGCCAGCAGCCAAGCGGCGGGGGAGCAGTTCTTC	TRBV4-1	TRBJ2-1	many	.
CSVGQGLSNEQFF	TGCAGTGTCGGACAGGGTCTGTCGAATGAGCAGTTCTTC	TRBV20-1	TRBJ2-1	few	TRBD1
CSVEGDLTFGAFF	TGCAGCGTTGAAGGCGACCTTACTTTTGGAGCTTTCTTT	TRBV29-1	TRBJ1-1	many	.
CASRRQGTAYEQYF	TGTGCCAGCAGGAGACAGGGTACAGCCTACGAGCAGTACTTC	TRBV28	TRBJ2-7	few	TRBD1
CASSLASASGYNEQFF	TGTGCCAGCAGCTTAGCATCGGCTAGCGGGTACAATGAGCAGTTCTTC	TRBV7-6	TRBJ2-1	few	TRBD2